This is a list of T cell receptor beta chains from one sample in a study of cytomegalovirus exposure and HLA in healthy donors. This table comes from immunoSEQ multiplex PCR, and its TCRdb copy is limited to in-frame clones, with some not included. The sample has about 120,000 clones, around 96% seen once; the top ten hold 1.5% to 2%. The sequenced material came from PBMCs. The source is a man aged 18 to 30 in good health and CMV-seronegative. The CDR3 runs from the conserved cysteine through the conserved F or W. Fields, in order: V gene, J gene, clone size, D gene, CDR3 DNA, CDR3 protein. The D gene is left open where the match is weak. Some rows have no size entry. The others give once, few or many, or a class for an expanded clone.

V: TRBV27
J: TRBJ2-2
size: NA
D: NA
DNA: TGTGCCAGCAGTTTTGGGACTCAGAACACCGGGGAGCTGTTTTTT
CDR3: CASSFGTQNTGELFF

V: TRBV28
J: TRBJ2-7
size: once
D: NA
DNA: TGTGCCAGCAGTCCACTAGTAACCGAGCAGTACTTC
CDR3: CASSPLVTEQYF

V: TRBV6-1
J: TRBJ1-5
size: NA
D: TRBD1
DNA: TGTGCCAGCAGTGAAGGACAGGGGAATCAGCCCCAGCATTTT
CDR3: CASSEGQGNQPQHF

V: TRBV27
J: TRBJ1-2
size: NA
D: NA
DNA: TGTGCCAGCAGTTTATCGGGGGGTAGGGCTGCTTTTGGCTACACCTTC
CDR3: CASSLSGGRAAFGYTF

V: TRBV19
J: TRBJ1-4
size: NA
D: TRBD1
DNA: TGTGCCAGTAGCGACAGGGGAGGTGAAAAACTGTTTTTT
CDR3: CASSDRGGEKLFF

V: TRBV5-4
J: TRBJ2-1
size: NA
D: TRBD2
DNA: TGTGCCAGCACCGGGAGGAACTCCTACAATGAGCAGTTCTTC
CDR3: CASTGRNSYNEQFF

V: TRBV28
J: TRBJ2-1
size: NA
D: NA
DNA: TGTGCCAGCAGTTTATGGGGGGGTGTCTACAATGAGCAGTTCTTC
CDR3: CASSLWGGVYNEQFF

V: TRBV2
J: TRBJ1-5
size: NA
D: TRBD1
DNA: TGTGCCAGCAGTGTCGGATCCGGGAGGGGGCGAAATCAGCCCCAGCATTTT
CDR3: CASSVGSGRGRNQPQHF

V: TRBV19
J: TRBJ2-6
size: NA
D: TRBD1
DNA: TGTGCCAGCCGGACAGGGGTGCTTTCTCTGGCTGGGGCCAACGTCCTGACTTTC
CDR3: CASRTGVLSLAGANVLTF

V: TRBV7-3
J: TRBJ2-1
size: NA
D: NA
DNA: TGTGCCAGCAGCCAAGGACAACCGTCCTACAATGAGCAGTTCTTC
CDR3: CASSQGQPSYNEQFF

V: TRBV11-2
J: TRBJ2-1
size: NA
D: TRBD1
DNA: TGTGCCAGCAGCTGGGGACAGGGGGCGAATGAGCAGTTCTTC
CDR3: CASSWGQGANEQFF

V: TRBV6-5
J: TRBJ2-1
size: NA
D: TRBD2
DNA: TGTGCCACCCTGGGGGGGTCTAGGGATGAGCAGTTCTTC
CDR3: CATLGGSRDEQFF

V: TRBV2
J: TRBJ1-5
size: few
D: TRBD1
DNA: TGTGCCAGCGACAGGGGGAGCAATCAGCCCCAGCATTTT
CDR3: CASDRGSNQPQHF

V: TRBV28
J: TRBJ2-7
size: few
D: TRBD2
DNA: TGTGCCAGCACCTTTAGCGGGAGTCCCAACGAGCAGTACTTC
CDR3: CASTFSGSPNEQYF

V: TRBV6-4
J: TRBJ2-3
size: NA
D: TRBD2
DNA: TGTGCCAGCAGCCCTGGACTAGCAGAGGCCGATACGCAGTATTTT
CDR3: CASSPGLAEADTQYF

V: TRBV19
J: TRBJ2-1
size: once
D: NA
DNA: TGTGCCAGTAGCCCAACGCCAACGGACAATGAGCAGTTCTTC
CDR3: CASSPTPTDNEQFF

V: TRBV5-7
J: TRBJ2-1
size: NA
D: NA
DNA: TGTGCCACCCTTACTAGGACTCCGGCGCCAGAGCAGTTCTTC
CDR3: CATLTRTPAPEQFF

V: TRBV18
J: TRBJ1-5
size: NA
D: NA
DNA: TGTGCCAGCTCACAAGAGTATGATCAGCCCCAGCATTTT
CDR3: CASSQEYDQPQHF

V: TRBV7-2
J: TRBJ1-2
size: NA
D: TRBD1
DNA: TGTGCCAGCAGCTTCGGACAGGGACTCTATGGCTACACCTTC
CDR3: CASSFGQGLYGYTF

V: TRBV4-1
J: TRBJ2-7
size: NA
D: NA
DNA: TGCGCCAGCAGCCAAGATCGGGGGTCCTACGAGCAGTACTTC
CDR3: CASSQDRGSYEQYF

V: TRBV5-6
J: TRBJ2-7
size: NA
D: NA
DNA: TGTGCCAGCAGCGCCGCGACCTACGAGCAGTACTTC
CDR3: CASSAATYEQYF

V: TRBV9
J: TRBJ2-3
size: NA
D: NA
DNA: TGTGCCAGCAGCACTTCCGGGGGGCTAGTCCCAGATACGCAGTATTTT
CDR3: CASSTSGGLVPDTQYF

V: TRBV7-2
J: TRBJ1-1
size: NA
D: NA
DNA: TGTGCCAGCAGCCCTACAGCAGGAACGAACACTGAAGCTTTCTTT
CDR3: CASSPTAGTNTEAFF

V: TRBV7-2
J: TRBJ2-7
size: NA
D: TRBD2
DNA: TGTGCCAGCAGCTCGGGACTAGCGGGAGGAGCAAAGCAGTACTTC
CDR3: CASSSGLAGGAKQYF

V: TRBV28
J: TRBJ2-1
size: NA
D: TRBD2
DNA: TGTGCCAGCAGCTTACCTGGGGGGGGCTACAATGAGCAGTTCTTC
CDR3: CASSLPGGGYNEQFF

V: TRBV28
J: TRBJ1-5
size: NA
D: TRBD1
DNA: TGTGCCAGCAGTTCGAGCCTTAACAGGGGGCAACAGCCCCAGCATTTT
CDR3: CASSSSLNRGQQPQHF

V: TRBV11-3
J: TRBJ1-3
size: NA
D: NA
DNA: TGTGCCAGCAGATATATGGGGGCGCGCGTATATTTT
CDR3: CASRYMGARVYF

V: TRBV19
J: TRBJ1-4
size: NA
D: TRBD1
DNA: TGTGCCAGTAGTCTCCCCCCCGGGACAGGTACAGAAAAACTGTTTTTT
CDR3: CASSLPPGTGTEKLFF

V: TRBV6-1
J: TRBJ2-1
size: NA
D: TRBD1
DNA: TGTGCCAGCAGCTCTGGGACAGGACCCTACAATGAGCAGTTCTTC
CDR3: CASSSGTGPYNEQFF

V: TRBV5-1
J: TRBJ2-3
size: NA
D: TRBD2
DNA: TGCGCCAGCAGCTTGGAAGCGGGAGTGATAGATACGCAGTATTTT
CDR3: CASSLEAGVIDTQYF

V: TRBV4-2
J: TRBJ2-2
size: NA
D: NA
DNA: TGTGCCAGCAGATACGGGTTTAACACCGGGGAGCTGTTTTTT
CDR3: CASRYGFNTGELFF

V: TRBV27
J: TRBJ2-7
size: NA
D: TRBD2
DNA: TGTGCCAGCAGCGGGACTAGCGGCTCCTACGAGCAGTACTTC
CDR3: CASSGTSGSYEQYF

V: TRBV5-4
J: TRBJ1-4
size: NA
D: NA
DNA: TGTGCCAGCAGCTTAAGGGGGACTAATGAAAAACTGTTTTTT
CDR3: CASSLRGTNEKLFF

V: TRBV2
J: TRBJ1-1
size: NA
D: TRBD1
DNA: TGTGCCAGCAGTTTGATTCAACAGGGGTACACTGAAGCTTTCTTT
CDR3: CASSLIQQGYTEAFF

V: TRBV9
J: TRBJ2-1
size: NA
D: TRBD2
DNA: TGTGCCAGCAGCTTAAGGACTAGCAGCTCCTACAATGAGCAGTTCTTC
CDR3: CASSLRTSSSYNEQFF

V: TRBV6-4
J: TRBJ2-3
size: NA
D: TRBD1
DNA: TGTGCCAGCAGTCCAGACAGGGTGAGCACAGATACGCAGTATTTT
CDR3: CASSPDRVSTDTQYF

V: TRBV5-6
J: TRBJ2-2
size: NA
D: NA
DNA: TGTGCCAGCAGCTCTGGACCAGGGACCGGGGAGCTGTTTTTT
CDR3: CASSSGPGTGELFF

V: TRBV18
J: TRBJ1-2
size: once
D: TRBD1
DNA: TGTGCCAGCTCACCCGACAGGGGGCAATCCGATAACTATGGCTACACCTTC
CDR3: CASSPDRGQSDNYGYTF

V: TRBV27
J: TRBJ2-1
size: NA
D: NA
DNA: TGTGCCAGCAGTTGGTCGGGTAGCTCCTACAATGAGCAGTTCTTC
CDR3: CASSWSGSSYNEQFF

V: TRBV25-1
J: TRBJ1-4
size: NA
D: TRBD1
DNA: TGTGCCAGCAGTAACCGCCGGGACAGGGGATCGGGGAAACTGTTTTTT
CDR3: CASSNRRDRGSGKLFF

V: TRBV6-6
J: TRBJ1-2
size: NA
D: NA
DNA: TGTGCCAGCAGCCGCGATTCGTGGGGGGACTATGGCTACACCTTC
CDR3: CASSRDSWGDYGYTF

V: TRBV6-6
J: TRBJ1-1
size: NA
D: NA
DNA: TGTGCCAGCAGCCCGATGGGGGCGAACACTGAAGCTTTCTTT
CDR3: CASSPMGANTEAFF

V: TRBV7-2
J: TRBJ2-1
size: NA
D: TRBD2
DNA: TGTGCCAGCAGCTCGGGACTAGCGTACAATGAGCAGTTCTTC
CDR3: CASSSGLAYNEQFF

V: TRBV13
J: TRBJ2-3
size: once
D: NA
DNA: TGTGCCAGCAGCCTGCTAGCGTTCCCTAGCACAGATACGCAGTATTTT
CDR3: CASSLLAFPSTDTQYF

V: TRBV27
J: TRBJ1-2
size: NA
D: TRBD1
DNA: TGTGCCAGCAGTTGGGACAGGGGCTATGGCTACACCTTC
CDR3: CASSWDRGYGYTF

V: TRBV19
J: TRBJ1-5
size: NA
D: NA
DNA: TGTGCCAGCCGCCTAAGCAATCAGCCCCAGCATTTT
CDR3: CASRLSNQPQHF